The clone carrying this T cell receptor (beta chain) was counted only a few times. Other DNA sequences of this sample code for an identical CDR3. It was with 60 Vbeta and 13 Jbeta primers that the PCR ran. Only in-frame clones appear in the TCRdb table, and some are missing; sequencing was by immunoSEQ multiplex PCR. Found here are 200,000 to 300,000 clones, about 83% of them singletons; the top ten hold roughly 2%. Trimming took 0 bases from V and 9 from J, leaving 10 bases between them. This CDR3 spans 13 amino acids. Germline V CDR1 and CDR2: SGHRS, YFSETQ. This sample was taken from a study of cytomegalovirus exposure and HLA in healthy donors. Background on the study: HLA-typed donors were the source of approximately 85 million unique TCRs held in an early data release.

The sequenced sample was PBMCs. The genes are TRBV5-1 and TRBJ2-1, with a possible D match to TRBD1 (6 bases). The sequence was collected from a woman between 40 and 50 years old in good health and CMV-seropositive. The DNA of the CDR3 is TGCGCCAGCAGCTTGGACAGGGCTGGTGAGCAGTTCTTC. Translating it yields CASSLDRAGEQFF.